The 8 T cell receptor beta chains given below trace back to one sample, sequenced in a study of blood T cells in healthy people across ages (dated by TCRdb to between 2014 and 2017). The receptor library was made with 5' RACE. The sequencer was an Illumina HiSeq 2500. The second PCR ran for roughly 7 to 11 cycles and used a J-beta primer mix along with a sample-barcoded 5' primer. The public reads were reprocessed in TCRdb via fastp at Q25 and MiXCR, keeping in-frame beta chains. One record per CDR3 amino acid sequence lists the most common genes and DNA. This sample comprises about 1.4 million distinct CDR3 sequences, roughly 59% of them detected only once. The ten largest account for about 6.3% of the sample. Sequencing input: blood. The receptors were sampled from a man aged 18-30 years in good health.

The chain recombines TRBV6-6 with TRBJ2-7; 7 bases align to TRBD2. The CDR3 loop spans 14 amino acids. Germline CDR1 and CDR2: MNHNY and SVGAGI (reference sequence). Germline trimming cut 7 bases from V and 0 bases from J; bases unmatched to any gene: 6. The chain's CDR3 is CASTRAGVSYEQYF. CDR3 bases: TGTGCCAGCACAAGGGCGGGGGTCTCCTACGAGCAGTACTTC.

This chain links TRBV20-1 with TRBJ1-2; 10 nucleotides align to TRBD1. This CDR3 has 15 amino acids. The germline V gene has CDR1 DFQATT and CDR2 SNEGSKA (reference sequence). Trimming at V came to 4 bases and at J to 6 bases, leaving 11 bases not matched to a gene. CDR3 in amino acids: CSAKGPTGGVDGYTF. The DNA of the CDR3 is TGCAGTGCTAAAGGCCCGACAGGGGGCGTCGATGGCTACACCTTC.

The chain recombines TRBV6-5 with TRBJ2-4; 8 positions match TRBD1. The end of the DNA fits TRBJ2-7 better, so the J call may be wrong. The CDR3 is 15 residues long. Germline values: CDR1 MNHEY, CDR2 SVGAGI. CDR3 amino acids: CASSYSGRGHGEQYF. The CDR3 nucleotides read TGTGCCAGCAGTTACTCGGGCAGGGGGCATGGCGAGCAGTACTTC.

The chain carries TRBV7-9 and TRBJ2-7; perhaps D is TRBD1 or TRBD2 (5 bases each). The germline gives CDR1 SEHNR, CDR2 FQNEAQ (reference sequence). Deletions cut 3 bases from V and 1 base from J, with 19 bases between. The CDR3 has 17 amino acids. DNA of the CDR3: TGTGCCAGCAGCTTGCCCCAAACCGGGACGCTATCCTACGAGCAGTACTTC. It codes for CASSLPQTGTLSYEQYF.

V and J are TRBV5-4 and TRBJ2-4, with D perhaps TRBD1 (6 bases). CDR1 SGHNT and CDR2 YYREEE come from the germline V gene (reference sequence). The V and J ends lost 3 bases and 1 base respectively, with 14 bases between them. The CDR3 is 16 amino acids. CDR3 sequence: CASSSRGGVAKNIQYF. The CDR3 DNA reads TGTGCCAGCAGCTCCAGGGGTGGGGTGGCCAAAAACATTCAGTACTTC.

The J gene is TRBJ2-1, the V gene TRBV29-1; TRBD1 matches 8 bases. The CDR3 totals 18 residues. Germline V gene sequence: CDR1 SQVTM, CDR2 ANQGSEA. V gave up 0 bases and J gave up 7 bases; unmatched junction bases: 17. The CDR3 is CSVEDPEGTGPDLNEQFF. DNA of the CDR3: TGCAGCGTTGAAGATCCGGAAGGGACAGGACCCGACCTAAATGAGCAGTTCTTC.

In nucleotides, the CDR3 is TGTGCCAGCAATCGACAGTTTAGGCCCTTAGGTTCCTACAATGAGCAGTTCTTC. It yields the protein CASNRQFRPLGSYNEQFF. The J gene is TRBJ2-1, the V gene TRBV4-2; a possible D gene is TRBD1 (5 bases). CDR1 is LGHNA and CDR2 is YNFKEQ in the germline V gene. The CDR3 length is 18 residues. Trimming took off 7 bases at V and 1 base at J, with 23 bases between the two ends.

The V and J genes are TRBV21-1 and TRBJ2-2; TRBD1 is taken as the D call from the table, unchecked against the DNA. TRBV21-1 is a pseudogene segment. The CDR3 length is 15 residues. The CDR3 region has the DNA TGTGCCAGCAGCAATCGGGGGGTGAACACCGGGGAGCTGTTTTTT. Its translation is CASSNRGVNTGELFF.